The 20 T cell receptor beta chains in this list originate from one sample, sequenced in a study of T cells in Graves' hyperthyroidism and ophthalmopathy (dated by TCRdb to the late 2010s). Receptor libraries were prepared by multiplex PCR. The instrument given in TCRdb is Illumina HiSeq 2000. The TCR beta CDR3 regions were amplified from RNA transcripts. The TCR CDR3 was subjected to a first round of RT-PCR using the HTBI primer set and the Qiagen OneStep RT-PCR kit. TCRdb reran the public reads through fastp at Q25 and MiXCR, keeping productive beta chains. Identical CDR3 proteins give one entry, which carries the most common genes and DNA. For this sample there are roughly 660,000 distinct CDR3 sequences; 17% appear just once. Roughly 15% of the sample comes from the top ten. The material sequenced was blood. The receptors were gathered from a man aged 50 to 60 with Graves' hyperthyroidism.

This clonotype was counted only a few times. The chain has TRBV7-6 and TRBJ2-5, with 9 nucleotides matching TRBD1. The ends lost 3 bases at V and 4 bases at J; junction bases unmatched: 6. There are 15 residues in the CDR3. Germline values: CDR1 SGHVS, CDR2 FNYEAQ. The CDR3: CASSFPGTGRETQYF. The CDR3 nucleotides are TGTGCCAGCAGCTTTCCCGGGACAGGGAGAGAGACCCAGTACTTC.

This clonotype was counted at least ten times. The gene calls are TRBV20-1 and TRBJ2-3; D assignment may be TRBD1 or TRBD2 (5 bases each). CDR3 length equals 13 residues. Germline assignment: CDR1 DFQATT and CDR2 SNEGSKA (reference sequence). With 6 bases removed from V and 0 bases from J, the gap between germline ends came to 10 bases. CDR3 DNA: TGCAGTGCAAGCCGGGACAGCACAGATACGCAGTATTTT. Translating it yields CSASRDSTDTQYF.

The sample holds many counts of this clonotype. The V and J genes are TRBV27 and TRBJ2-7; D unclear. V shed 8 bases and J shed 4 bases, with 27 bases lying between them. Germline V CDR1 and CDR2: MNHEY, SMNVEV (reference sequence). This CDR3 comprises 17 residues. CDR3 protein: CASRPTSRTGVSYEQYF. DNA of the CDR3: TGTGCCAGCCGTCCAACCTCTCGGACGGGCGTAAGTTACGAGCAGTACTTC.

The rearrangement links TRBV14 to TRBJ2-1, with D maybe TRBD2 (6 bases). Germline-derived CDR1 and CDR2 are SGHDN and FVKESK. The length of the CDR3 is 16 residues. V was cut by 0 bases and J by 8 bases, with 17 bases left in between. The CDR3 sequence is CASSQDAGGWRDEQFF. For the CDR3, the DNA is TGTGCCAGCAGCCAAGATGCCGGGGGTTGGAGGGATGAGCAGTTCTTC.

To note about this clonotype: Being one base from a much bigger clone, this may be a read error. The chain recombines TRBV27 with TRBJ1-5; TRBD1 might be the D (6 bases). This CDR3 region has 14 residues. Germline CDR1 reads MNHEY; CDR2 reads SMNVEV (reference sequence). CDR3 loop: CTSSLAGVNQPQHF. DNA for the CDR3: TGTACCAGCAGTTTGGCAGGGGTCAATCAGCCCCAGCATTTT.

In this sample, this clonotype turned up many times. The chain recombines TRBV7-2 with TRBJ2-7, with D perhaps matching TRBD2 (6 bases). The CDR3 runs 14 residues. Looked up from germline, CDR1 is SGHTA and CDR2 is FQGNSA. The V end lost 4 bases, the J end lost 7 bases, and 17 bases lay between the germline ends. The CDR3 DNA sequence: TGTGCCAGCAGCTACACAAGTTCCGCGGGGGAGCAGTACTTC. This translates into CASSYTSSAGEQYF.

The table lists this clonotype with a few counts. J is TRBJ2-7 and V is TRBV7-3; 9 bases align to TRBD1. CDR1 is SGHTA, CDR2 FQGTGA, per germline. Trimming took 5 bases from V and 3 from J; bases not matched to a gene: 5. CDR3 length: 14 amino acids. The CDR3 nucleotides read TGTGCCAGCAGCCTCGGGACAGGGCGCTACGAGCAGTACTTC. As protein: CASSLGTGRYEQYF.

The sample holds many counts of this clonotype. The rearrangement joins TRBV28 to TRBJ1-3, with 7 bases matching TRBD1. This CDR3 has 18 residues. Germline CDR1 MDHEN, CDR2 SYDVKM. V lost 1 base, J lost 0 bases, and 9 bases stayed unmatched. CDR3 sequence (DNA): TGTGCCAGCAGTTTATCCTACAGGGGCACGGGCTCTGGAAACACCATATATTTT. It translates to CASSLSYRGTGSGNTIYF. The full variable domain, with the rest looked up from reference TRBV28 and TRBJ1-3, is DVKVTQSSRYLVKRTGEKVFLECVQDMDHENMFWYRQDPGLGLRLIYFSYDVKMKEKGDIPEGYSVSREKKERFSLILESASTNQTSMYLCASSLSYRGTGSGNTIYFGEGSWLTVV.

This clonotype was recorded many times. The chain employs TRBV28 and TRBJ2-1; tentative D call: TRBD2 (5 bases). This CDR3 contains 11 residues. V was pared by 2 bases and J by 9 bases, with 5 bases between. Germline values: CDR1 MDHEN, CDR2 SYDVKM. CDR3 in DNA: TGTGCCAGCAGTTTAGGAGGTGAGCAGTTCTTC. Its translation: CASSLGGEQFF. The complete variable domain, with remaining parts taken from reference TRBV28 and TRBJ2-1, reads DVKVTQSSRYLVKRTGEKVFLECVQDMDHENMFWYRQDPGLGLRLIYFSYDVKMKEKGDIPEGYSVSREKKERFSLILESASTNQTSMYLCASSLGGEQFFGPGTRLTVL.

This sequence joins TRBV7-3 and TRBJ2-1, with 8 bases matching TRBD1. Losses at the gene ends were 5 bases for V and 9 bases for J; bases not matched to a gene: 6. The CDR3 contains 13 residues. Germline V gene sequence: CDR1 SGHTA, CDR2 FQGTGA. The CDR3 DNA reads as TGTGCCAGCAGCACAACACAGGGGGTTGAGCAGTTCTTC. This codes for CASSTTQGVEQFF.

At least ten counts were recorded for this clonotype. This chain joins TRBV30 and TRBJ2-7; no clear D. This CDR3 is 11 amino acids long. Germline V gene lookup returns CDR1 GTSNPN and CDR2 SVGIG (reference sequence). The V end was cut by 0 bases, the J end by 5 bases, with 5 bases between. CDR3 nucleotides: TGTGCCTGGAGTGTAGTCGACGAGCAGTACTTC. Its translation is CAWSVVDEQYF. Full variable domain (missing parts from reference TRBV30 and TRBJ2-7): SQTIHQWPATLVQPVGSPLSLECTVEGTSNPNLYWYRQAAGRGLQLLFYSVGIGQISSEVPQNLSASRPQDRQFILSSKKLLLSDSGFYLCAWSVVDEQYFGPGTRLTVT.

In this sample, this clonotype turned up many times. This sequence joins TRBV24-1 and TRBJ2-7; TRBD1 matches at 11 bases. The CDR3 sequence is 15 residues long. Per germline, CDR1 KGHDR and CDR2 SFDVKD. J was trimmed by 4 bases and V by 6 bases; bases with no gene match: 7. CDR3 loop: CATSRTGGDHYEQYF. As DNA, the CDR3 is TGTGCCACCAGTAGGACAGGGGGCGACCATTACGAGCAGTACTTC.

J is TRBJ2-3 and V is TRBV4-2; a weak D match, TRBD2 (5 bases). Germline values: CDR1 LGHNA, CDR2 YNFKEQ. V was cut by 0 bases and J by 2 bases, with 12 bases left in between. The CDR3 loop spans 16 amino acids. In DNA, the CDR3 is TGTGCCAGCAGCCAAGAGCCCCGGCTAGCCACAGATACGCAGTATTTT. The encoded protein is CASSQEPRLATDTQYF.

This clonotype was seen a few times. The chain links TRBV27 to TRBJ2-7; maybe TRBD1 (6 bases). V dropped 9 bases and J dropped 3 bases, with 12 bases sitting between them. Germline CDR1 MNHEY, CDR2 SMNVEV (reference sequence). This CDR3 region has 12 residues. CDR3 sequence reads: CASRRGGYEQYF. In DNA form, the CDR3 reads TGTGCCAGTCGTCGAGGGGGCTACGAGCAGTACTTC.

This clonotype has ten or more counts. The chain couples TRBV5-1 to TRBJ2-3; D is unclear. The CDR3 sequence is 14 residues long. V dropped 4 bases and J dropped 1 base, with 10 bases sitting between them. CDR1 and CDR2 from the germline V gene are SGHRS and YFSETQ. The CDR3: CASSPAYGTDTQYF. The CDR3 region has the DNA TGCGCCAGCAGCCCGGCATATGGCACAGATACGCAGTATTTT. Based on the CDR3 plus reference TRBV5-1 and TRBJ2-3, the full variable domain is KAGVTQTPRYLIKTRGQQVTLSCSPISGHRSVSWYQQTPGQGLQFLFEYFSETQRNKGNFPGRFSGRQFSNSRSEMNVSTLELGDSALYLCASSPAYGTDTQYFGPGTRLTVL.

This clonotype turned up a few times. V is TRBV10-3 and J is TRBJ2-7; D uncertain. V was clipped by 7 bases and J by 3 bases, with 13 bases between them. CDR1 ENHRY and CDR2 SYGVKD come from the germline V gene. This CDR3 comprises 13 residues. The DNA of the CDR3 is TGTGCCATCAACAGAAACGGCGACTACGAGCAGTACTTC. As protein: CAINRNGDYEQYF.

In this sample, this clonotype turned up many times. The chain has TRBV11-3 and TRBJ2-1; D gene ambiguous. Per germline, CDR1 SGHNT and CDR2 YENEEA. V lost 5 bases and J 8 bases, leaving 13 bases between the germline ends. There are 13 residues in the CDR3. The DNA of the CDR3 is TGTGCCAGCAGCCCCGCGGTATATCATGAGCAGTTCTTC. Translated, it gives CASSPAVYHEQFF.

This clonotype appeared a few times. This chain's CDR3 is CASSYGDVNTEAFF. Here the CDR3 DNA reads TGTGCCAGCAGCTACGGGGACGTGAACACTGAAGCTTTCTTT. The chain links TRBV12-3 or TRBV12-4 to TRBJ1-1; the D gene is possibly TRBD1 (5 bases). The V and J ends lost 6 bases and 0 bases respectively, with 11 bases between them. The CDR3 covers 14 residues.

This clonotype occurred a few times. The J gene is TRBJ2-1, the V gene TRBV5-1; D perhaps matches TRBD2 (5 bases). Germline V CDR1 and CDR2: SGHRS, YFSETQ. The CDR3 has 14 amino acids. V lost 1 base to trimming and J lost 7 bases, with 12 bases between them. This chain's CDR3 is CASSLTERLNEQFF. Written as DNA, the CDR3 is TGCGCCAGCAGCTTGACGGAGCGGCTTAATGAGCAGTTCTTC.

This clonotype has a handful of counts. The chain carries TRBV12-3 or TRBV12-4 and TRBJ2-4; 8 bases are shared with TRBD1. The CDR3 spans 13 residues. V shed 3 bases and J 9 bases; nucleotides not matched to a gene: 4. This CDR3 reads CASSLDRDRIQYF. In nucleotides, the CDR3 is TGTGCCAGCAGTTTGGACAGGGATCGCATTCAGTACTTC.